These 6 T cell receptor beta chains were all obtained from the same sample, sequenced in a study of blood T cell repertoires in COVID-19. Clones were sequenced by immunoSEQ multiplex PCR, and TCRdb holds only the in-frame ones, with some missing. The sample carries 200,000 to 300,000 clones, roughly 80% recorded once. Specimen: peripheral blood. The origin of the receptors is a woman aged 80 or older with COVID-19, enrolled during active disease.

The chain has TRBV25-1 and TRBJ1-2, with 8 positions matching TRBD1. The germline V gene encodes CDR1 MGHDK and CDR2 SYGVNS. After removal of 7 bases from V and 2 bases from J, the junction contained 9 bases not matched to a gene. The CDR3 sequence is 15 residues long. This chain's CDR3 is CASTGGQGFNYGYTF. CDR3 DNA sequence: TGTGCCAGCACGGGTGGACAGGGCTTCAACTATGGCTACACCTTC.

The gene calls are TRBV7-2 and TRBJ2-3; 9 bases map to TRBD2. The CDR3 covers 16 residues. Germline values: CDR1 SGHTA, CDR2 FQGNSA. V shed 5 bases, J shed 2 bases, and the junction held 8 bases outside the gene matches. This CDR3 is CASSGSGGQYTDTQYF. CDR3 bases: TGTGCCAGCAGCGGTAGCGGGGGCCAGTACACAGATACGCAGTATTTT.

This rearrangement joins TRBV2 to TRBJ2-2, with 9 bases aligning to TRBD2. The trim removed 8 bases at V and 4 bases at J, leaving 8 bases unmatched. The CDR3 consists of 15 residues. CDR1 and CDR2 from the germline V gene are SNHLY and FYNNEI. CDR3 DNA sequence: TGTGCCAGCCGAGAGACTAGCGGCGTCACCGGGGAGCTGTTTTTT. Translated: CASRETSGVTGELFF. The full variable domain, completed using reference TRBV2 and TRBJ2-2, is EPEVTQTPSHQVTQMGQEVILRCVPISNHLYFYWYRQILGQKVEFLVSFYNNEISEKSEIFDDQFSVERPDGSNFTLKIRSTKLEDSAMYFCASRETSGVTGELFFGEGSRLTVL.

This sequence joins TRBV6-5 and TRBJ2-7, with 8 nucleotides matching TRBD1. CDR3 length: 15 amino acids. Trimming at V came to 8 bases and at J to 4 bases, leaving 13 bases not matched to a gene. Per the germline V gene, CDR1 is MNHEY and CDR2 is SVGAGI. As DNA, the CDR3 is TGTGCCAGCGGAAGGGCCGGACAGGGTCCATACGAGCAGTACTTC. Encoded protein: CASGRAGQGPYEQYF.

This clone turned up a few times. V gene TRBV18 combines with J gene TRBJ2-7, with D perhaps TRBD2 (6 bases). The CDR3 spans 14 residues. Germline V gives CDR1 KGHSH, CDR2 LQKENI. The ends were cut back, 1 base at V and 4 bases at J, with 11 bases in the middle. CDR3 nucleotides: TGTGCCAGCTCACCACTGGCGGGACCTTACGAGCAGTACTTC. Protein sequence: CASSPLAGPYEQYF.

This sequence joins TRBV5-1 and TRBJ1-2, with 8 nucleotides matching TRBD1. This CDR3 spans 14 amino acids. Trimming at V came to 3 bases and at J to 6 bases, leaving 7 bases not matched to a gene. Germline assignment: CDR1 SGHRS and CDR2 YFSETQ. The CDR3: CASSSSQGANGYTF. DNA for the CDR3: TGCGCCAGCAGCTCCTCCCAGGGGGCGAATGGCTACACCTTC.